These 30 T cell receptor beta chains were sequenced from one sample in a study of Ad26.COV2.S vaccination and SARS-CoV-2 variants. Here immunoSEQ multiplex PCR was the method, and the copy in TCRdb shows in-frame clones only, minus some. The repertoire holds about half a million clones, with 80% to 90% as singletons. As for treatment: roughly 20 received Ad26.COV2.S at low or high dose, single or two shots; a few received placebo; per-sample allocation not given. At day 63 after the first vaccine or placebo injection, samples were drawn. The sample here was peripheral blood, taken in a trial of Ad26.COV2.S vaccine versus placebo. These receptors were taken from a person between 18 and 60 years old who received the Ad26.COV2.S COVID-19 vaccine or a placebo.

The rearrangement uses TRBV7-9 and TRBJ1-2; possibly TRBD1 for D (5 bases). Trimming took 4 bases from V and 4 from J, leaving 19 bases between them. Germline V gene data show CDR1 as SEHNR and CDR2 as FQNEAQ (reference sequence). The CDR3 has 16 amino acids. The DNA of the CDR3 is TGTGCCAGCAGCTCCATGACCCCGACAGCCACCTATGGCTACACCTTC. Translated: CASSSMTPTATYGYTF.

The genes are TRBV19 and TRBJ2-1, with D perhaps given as TRBD1 or TRBD2 (5 bases each). The CDR3 contains 13 residues. Trimming pared 7 bases from V and 7 bases from J, leaving 14 bases between. Germline CDR1 LNHDA, CDR2 SQIVND (reference sequence). Written as DNA, the CDR3 is TGTGCCAGTACCAACACAGGAGGTAATGAGCAGTTCTTC. It specifies CASTNTGGNEQFF. The variable domain in full, completed from reference TRBV19 and TRBJ2-1, reads DGGITQSPKYLFRKEGQNVTLSCEQNLNHDAMYWYRQDPGQGLRLIYYSQIVNDFQKGDIAEGYSVSREKKESFPLTVTSAQKNPTAFYLCASTNTGGNEQFFGPGTRLTVL.

This clone has only one observation. J is TRBJ1-2 and V is TRBV7-2; D unresolved. Germline CDR1 reads SGHTA; CDR2 reads FQGNSA. CDR3 length: 15 residues. The V end was cut by 4 bases, the J end by 0 bases, with 12 bases between. The CDR3 nucleotides are TGTGCCAGCAGCTCCACCGCCGACGCTAACTATGGCTACACCTTC. Its translation is CASSSTADANYGYTF. The variable domain in full, completed from reference TRBV7-2 and TRBJ1-2, reads GAGVSQSPSNKVTEKGKDVELRCDPISGHTALYWYRQSLGQGLEFLIYFQGNSAPDKSGLPSDRFSAERTGGSVSTLTIQRTQQEDSAVYLCASSSTADANYGYTFGSGTRLTVV.

The chain is built from TRBV5-1 and TRBJ2-5, with 7 positions matching TRBD1. Losses at the gene ends were 4 bases for V and 5 bases for J; bases not matched to a gene: 8. From germline, CDR1 is SGHRS and CDR2 YFSETQ. The length of the CDR3 is 14 residues. The CDR3 region is CASSPQDRVETQYF. In DNA form, the CDR3 reads TGCGCCAGCAGCCCGCAAGACAGGGTGGAGACCCAGTACTTC.

The chain employs TRBV30 and TRBJ1-1; D may be TRBD1 (6 bases). The CDR3 loop spans 15 amino acids. From germline, CDR1 is GTSNPN and CDR2 SVGIG (reference sequence). V was cut by 2 bases and J by 2 bases, with 15 bases left in between. The CDR3 sequence is CAWSFVGHGNTEAFF. The CDR3 region has the DNA TGTGCCTGGAGTTTTGTGGGACACGGAAACACTGAAGCTTTCTTT.

The chain carries TRBV27 and TRBJ2-2; D is unresolved. The CDR3 length is 12 residues. Trimming took off 3 bases at V and 4 bases at J, with 3 bases between the two ends. Per the germline V gene, CDR1 is MNHEY and CDR2 is SMNVEV (reference sequence). This CDR3 is CASSLFTGELFF. Here the CDR3 DNA reads TGTGCCAGCAGTTTGTTCACCGGGGAGCTGTTTTTT.

The gene calls are TRBV18 and TRBJ2-7; D is unresolved. Germline V gives CDR1 KGHSH, CDR2 LQKENI. V gave up 1 base and J gave up 4 bases, with 11 bases separating them. The CDR3 sequence is 14 residues long. CDR3 bases: TGTGCCAGCTCACCACGGGCCGGTTCTTACGAGCAGTACTTC. Translated: CASSPRAGSYEQYF.

The chain has TRBV6-5 and TRBJ1-2; D perhaps matches TRBD1 (5 bases). The CDR3 runs to 14 residues. The germline CDR1 and CDR2 sequences are MNHEY and SVGAGI. V gave up 2 bases and J gave up 8 bases, with 15 bases separating them. The CDR3 reads CASSYEGTMGGYTF. Here the CDR3 DNA reads TGTGCCAGCAGTTACGAAGGGACGATGGGAGGCTACACCTTC.

In its sample, this clone was seen a few times. V is TRBV19 and J is TRBJ2-1; TRBD2 matches 10 bases. The germline V gene has CDR1 LNHDA and CDR2 SQIVND (reference sequence). Trimming took 5 bases from V and 6 from J; bases not matched to a gene: 7. This CDR3 has 15 amino acids. CDR3 in amino acids: CASSLSGLAFNEQFF. CDR3 sequence (DNA): TGTGCCAGTAGTCTCTCGGGACTAGCGTTCAATGAGCAGTTCTTC. The full variable domain, its missing parts supplied by reference TRBV19 and TRBJ2-1, is DGGITQSPKYLFRKEGQNVTLSCEQNLNHDAMYWYRQDPGQGLRLIYYSQIVNDFQKGDIAEGYSVSREKKESFPLTVTSAQKNPTAFYLCASSLSGLAFNEQFFGPGTRLTVL.

V and J are TRBV27 and TRBJ1-1; D might be TRBD1 (6 bases). The V end lost 3 bases, the J end lost 1 base, and 30 bases lay between the germline ends. The CDR3 is 21 amino acids. CDR1 and CDR2 from the germline V gene are MNHEY and SMNVEV (reference sequence). The DNA for the CDR3 is TGTGCCAGCAGTTTCTCCCCGCGGGATCCCGGGTCTAGGGGGTGGAACACTGAAGCTTTCTTT. Protein sequence: CASSFSPRDPGSRGWNTEAFF.

The rearrangement joins TRBV27 to TRBJ1-2; D gene ambiguous. This CDR3 is built from 14 residues. V gave up 4 bases and J gave up 1 base, with 10 bases separating them. Germline assignment: CDR1 MNHEY and CDR2 SMNVEV (reference sequence). The CDR3 protein is CASSSNRFNYGYTF. For the CDR3, the DNA is TGTGCCAGCAGTTCCAACCGGTTTAACTATGGCTACACCTTC.

V and J are TRBV6-6 and TRBJ2-7; D possibly matches TRBD1 or TRBD2 (5 bases each). Germline V gene data show CDR1 as MNHNY and CDR2 as SVGAGI (reference sequence). The CDR3 sequence is 16 residues long. The germline V and J ends were trimmed by 0 bases and 0 bases, with 12 bases remaining between them. CDR3 protein: CASSYSTTGTSYEQYF. The CDR3 region has the DNA TGTGCCAGCAGTTACTCGACGACTGGGACCTCCTACGAGCAGTACTTC.

This clone has more than one count but fewer than ten. CDR3 bases: TGTGCCAGCAGTGAAACTGGTCTAACCGGGGAGCTGTTTTTT. As protein: CASSETGLTGELFF. The chain combines TRBV2 with TRBJ2-2; D is unresolved. Germline V lookup: CDR1 SNHLY, CDR2 FYNNEI. Trimming took 2 bases from V and 5 from J, leaving 9 bases between them. The CDR3 covers 14 residues.

With respect to this clone: Distinct nucleotide sequences in the sample also encode this CDR3. The chain links TRBV28 to TRBJ1-2; D gene uncertain. This CDR3 has 11 amino acids. In germline, CDR1 is MDHEN, CDR2 SYDVKM. Trimming removed 6 bases from V and 0 bases from J, with 2 bases in between. CDR3 nucleotide sequence: TGTGCCAGCAGGTCTAACTATGGCTACACCTTC. Translation: CASRSNYGYTF.

V is TRBV10-3 and J is TRBJ1-2; D is unclear. V was trimmed by 6 bases and J by 8 bases, leaving 13 bases between them. The germline gives CDR1 ENHRY, CDR2 SYGVKD. The CDR3 sequence is 12 residues long. CDR3 nucleotides: TGTGCCATCAGGTTCGCAGACGAAGGCTACACCTTC. Translated, it gives CAIRFADEGYTF.

The chain links TRBV2 to TRBJ2-3; the D gene could be TRBD1 or TRBD2 (5 bases each). The V and J ends lost 3 bases and 10 bases respectively, with 17 bases between them. The CDR3 spans 14 residues. Germline V CDR1 and CDR2: SNHLY, FYNNEI. The CDR3 spells CASSEFGLGGAQYF. CDR3 DNA: TGTGCCAGCAGTGAGTTTGGGCTTGGGGGTGCGCAGTATTTT.

CDR3 loop: CASSLWDGNYGYTF. In nucleotides, the CDR3 is TGTGCCAGCAGCTTATGGGACGGCAACTATGGCTACACCTTC. The genes are TRBV7-2 and TRBJ1-2; a weak D match, TRBD1 (5 bases). This CDR3 comprises 14 residues. The germline CDR1 and CDR2 sequences are SGHTA and FQGNSA. With 2 bases removed from V and 2 bases from J, the gap between germline ends came to 9 bases. Full variable domain (outside the CDR3, taken from reference TRBV7-2 and TRBJ1-2): GAGVSQSPSNKVTEKGKDVELRCDPISGHTALYWYRQSLGQGLEFLIYFQGNSAPDKSGLPSDRFSAERTGGSVSTLTIQRTQQEDSAVYLCASSLWDGNYGYTFGSGTRLTVV.

The chain has TRBV6-5 and TRBJ2-7; D is undetermined. Germline V gene data show CDR1 as MNHEY and CDR2 as SVGAGI. Trimming removed 6 bases from V and 0 bases from J, with 12 bases in between. This CDR3 is 14 amino acids long. The DNA for the CDR3 is TGTGCCAGCAGCCCGCTAATCCTCTCCTACGAGCAGTACTTC. Protein: CASSPLILSYEQYF.

This clone was found once. The chain uses TRBV28 and TRBJ1-1; unclear D gene. The V gene's germline CDR1 is MDHEN and CDR2 SYDVKM. Trimming stripped 3 bases from V and 0 bases from J, with 8 bases between. CDR3 size: 14 residues. CDR3 in DNA: TGTGCCAGCAGTTTCCCCATTATGAACACTGAAGCTTTCTTT. The encoded protein is CASSFPIMNTEAFF.

The gene calls are TRBV12-5 and TRBJ2-2; 11 bases are shared with TRBD2. Germline CDR1 and CDR2: LGHNT and FRNRAP. The V segment lost 0 bases and the J segment 7 bases; nucleotides outside the gene matches: 1. CDR3 length: 15 amino acids. DNA of the CDR3: TGTGCTAGTGGTTTGGTACTAGCGGGGGTCGGGGAGCTGTTTTTT. The encoded protein is CASGLVLAGVGELFF.

The chain is built from TRBV5-6 and TRBJ2-7; D not resolved. Trimming took 2 bases from V and 0 from J, leaving 18 bases between them. CDR3 size: 17 residues. The germline V gene encodes CDR1 SGHDT and CDR2 YYEEEE. CDR3 region: CASSFYYGSDSSYEQYF. The CDR3 DNA follows: TGTGCCAGCAGCTTTTACTACGGCAGCGATAGCTCCTACGAGCAGTACTTC.

This chain uses TRBV6-5 with TRBJ2-3, with a possible D match to TRBD2 (6 bases). The CDR3 sequence is 13 residues long. The germline V gene has CDR1 MNHEY and CDR2 SVGAGI. The V and J ends lost 2 bases and 7 bases respectively, with 10 bases between them. CDR3 region: CASSYNAGYTQYF. CDR3 in DNA: TGTGCCAGCAGTTACAATGCGGGGTATACGCAGTATTTT.

V usage is TRBV11-1 and J usage is TRBJ2-3, with D uncertain. The CDR3 length is 15 residues. Germline V CDR1 and CDR2: SGHAT, FQDESV (reference sequence). Between the trimmed V and J ends, which lost 1 base and 2 bases, there was a span of 10 bases. The CDR3: CASSLGVVSTDTQYF. CDR3 in DNA: TGTGCCAGCAGCTTAGGTGTCGTTTCCACAGATACGCAGTATTTT.

The V call is TRBV5-6, the J call TRBJ2-2; D uncertain. Germline CDR1 SGHDT, CDR2 YYEEEE. V was clipped by 3 bases and J by 0 bases, with 15 bases between them. This CDR3 comprises 17 residues. In DNA form, the CDR3 reads TGTGCCAGCAGCTACAACCCGTCTACTCCGAACACCGGGGAGCTGTTTTTT. This gives the protein CASSYNPSTPNTGELFF.

The sample holds one count of this clone. V is TRBV6-2 or TRBV6-3 and J is TRBJ1-3; D is ambiguous. Germline V gene lookup returns CDR1 MNHEY and CDR2 SVGEGT. The CDR3 is made up of 12 amino acids. Trimming cost V 2 bases and J 8 bases, with 7 bases left between them. CDR3: CASSYLDDTIYF. For the CDR3, the DNA is TGTGCCAGCAGTTACCTTGACGACACCATATATTTT.

This chain connects TRBV7-3 to TRBJ1-1, with D tentatively TRBD1 (6 bases). V lost 4 bases and J lost 4, with 10 bases in between. The CDR3 contains 13 residues. Germline assignment: CDR1 SGHTA and CDR2 FQGTGA. CDR3 coding DNA: TGTGCCAGCAGCTCACAGGGCGGCACTGAAGCTTTCTTT. Translating gives CASSSQGGTEAFF.

This chain joins TRBV15 and TRBJ2-4; D uncertain. This CDR3 has 13 residues. The V end was cut by 1 base, the J end by 9 bases, with 10 bases between. In germline, CDR1 is LNHNV, CDR2 YYDKDF (reference sequence). CDR3 residues: CATSRGGFGIQYF. In nucleotides, the CDR3 is TGTGCCACCAGCAGAGGAGGATTCGGCATTCAGTACTTC.

CDR3 in amino acids: CASSSGEGLNTEAFF. DNA for the CDR3: TGTGCCAGCAGCTCCGGGGAGGGTTTGAACACTGAAGCTTTCTTT. The gene calls are TRBV7-6 and TRBJ1-1; D not resolved. This CDR3 has 15 amino acids. Between the trimmed V and J ends, which lost 4 bases and 0 bases, there was a span of 12 bases. The germline CDR1 and CDR2 sequences are SGHVS and FNYEAQ. The full variable domain, completed using reference TRBV7-6 and TRBJ1-1, is GAGVSQSPRYKVTKRGQDVALRCDPISGHVSLYWYRQALGQGPEFLTYFNYEAQQDKSGLPNDRFSAERPEGSISTLTIQRTEQRDSAMYRCASSSGEGLNTEAFFGQGTRLTVV.

This chain connects TRBV4-1 to TRBJ2-7, with a tentative D call TRBD2 (6 bases). Germline CDR1 MGHRA, CDR2 YSYEKL. V lost 1 base and J lost 3, with 16 bases in between. This CDR3 region has 16 residues. The CDR3 loop reads CASSQGFGTADYEQYF. Written as DNA, the CDR3 is TGCGCCAGCAGCCAAGGGTTCGGGACTGCCGACTACGAGCAGTACTTC.

The chain combines TRBV27 with TRBJ1-1, with a weak D call TRBD1 (5 bases). This CDR3 is built from 14 residues. Germline loops: CDR1 MNHEY, CDR2 SMNVEV (reference sequence). The germline V and J ends were trimmed by 3 bases and 4 bases, with 12 bases remaining between them. The CDR3 loop reads CASSFIGARTEAFF. CDR3 DNA: TGTGCCAGCAGTTTTATAGGGGCTCGCACTGAAGCTTTCTTT.